The rows below give T cell receptor beta chains drawn from one sample of a study of blood T cell repertoires in COVID-19. The protocol was immunoSEQ multiplex PCR, while the TCRdb copy is restricted to in-frame clones and leaves out a portion. The table records 200,000 to 250,000 clones, 83% of them present only once. The sample taken for sequencing was PBMCs or T cells enriched from blood (not recorded which). These receptors were collected from a woman aged 45-65 years who had been exposed to COVID-19. Both conserved end residues are part of each CDR3. D genes are given only for firm matches.

D: NA; V: TRBV10-1; J: TRBJ2-5; DNA: TGCGCCAGCGGGACAAGGGGGGGTTCCCAAGAGACCCAGTACTTC; CDR3: CASGTRGGSQETQYF
D: NA; V: TRBV2; J: TRBJ2-5; DNA: TGTGCCAGCAGTGCCCAGGGTCGGGAGACCCAGTACTTC; CDR3: CASSAQGRETQYF
D: NA; V: TRBV10-3; J: TRBJ2-7; DNA: TGTGCCATCAGTGGGACAGCTGGCTCCTACGAGCAGTACTTC; CDR3: CAISGTAGSYEQYF
D: TRBD2; V: TRBV7-2; J: TRBJ2-1; DNA: TGTGCCAGCAGCCGGACTAGTAGTTCTAACAATGAGCAGTTCTTC; CDR3: CASSRTSSSNNEQFF
D: TRBD1; V: TRBV18; J: TRBJ1-1; DNA: TGTGCCAGCTCTCGCTCGCTAGGGGGCTCCTACTTCGAAGCTTTCTTT; CDR3: CASSRSLGGSYFEAFF
D: TRBD2; V: TRBV7-2; J: TRBJ2-3; DNA: TGTGCCAGCAGCTTATGGAGCGGGAACACAGATACGCAGTATTTT; CDR3: CASSLWSGNTDTQYF
D: NA; V: TRBV6-1; J: TRBJ1-2; DNA: TGTGCCAGCAGTGAAAGACACCTCTATGGCTACACCTTC; CDR3: CASSERHLYGYTF
D: NA; V: TRBV29-1; J: TRBJ2-4; DNA: TGCAGCGTTGAAGTCTCCCGAGGGACCAAAAACATTCAGTACTTC; CDR3: CSVEVSRGTKNIQYF
D: TRBD2; V: TRBV11-2; J: TRBJ2-5; DNA: TGTGCCAGCAGCTTAGGAACTAGCGGGGGGATATCCGCGGAGACCCAGTACTTC; CDR3: CASSLGTSGGISAETQYF
D: TRBD1; V: TRBV5-4; J: TRBJ2-7; DNA: TGTGCCAGCAGCCCTGACCCGACAGGGCGCCCGGAGGAGCAGTACTTC; CDR3: CASSPDPTGRPEEQYF
D: NA; V: TRBV7-8; J: TRBJ2-3; DNA: TGTGCCAGCAGCTCTAGACGGGATGGGCTGACCGATACGCAGTATTTT; CDR3: CASSSRRDGLTDTQYF